These 18 T cell receptor beta chains were all obtained from the same sample, sequenced in a study of blood T cell repertoires in COVID-19. Profiled with immunoSEQ multiplex PCR; TCRdb holds only in-frame clones, not every one. The profile shows about 220,000 clones, around four fifths of them singletons. Input material: peripheral blood. These receptor sequences come from a woman between 50 and 59 years old with acute or convalescent COVID-19.

This clone was counted only a few times. The rearrangement joins TRBV12-3 or TRBV12-4 to TRBJ2-1; D ambiguous. The CDR3 is 11 amino acids. V was shortened by 6 bases and J by 6 bases, with 6 bases between the two germline ends. The CDR3 DNA is TGTGCCAGCAGCCCGAGCAATGAGCAGTTCTTC. This sequence encodes CASSPSNEQFF.

The V call is TRBV5-1, the J call TRBJ2-1; possibly TRBD2 for D (6 bases). With 4 bases removed from V and 8 bases from J, the gap between germline ends came to 16 bases. The CDR3 covers 14 residues. Germline CDR1 and CDR2: SGHRS and YFSETQ. In nucleotides, the CDR3 is TGCGCCAGCAGCATACGGGACTCAAGGGATGAGCAGTTCTTC. Its translation is CASSIRDSRDEQFF.

Worth noting for this clone: The sample has other DNA sequences that encode this CDR3 too. The V and J genes are TRBV3-1 (or the pseudogene TRBV3-2) and TRBJ2-7; 13 nucleotides line up with TRBD2. The CDR3 is 14 residues long. J gave up 7 bases and V 5 bases, and 5 bases lay outside the gene matches. CDR1 is LGHDT, CDR2 YNNKEL, per germline (reference sequence). In DNA form, the CDR3 reads TGTGCCAGCAGCAGGACTAGCGGGAGTGGTGAGCAGTACTTC. This translates into CASSRTSGSGEQYF.

The chain employs TRBV28 and TRBJ1-1; maybe TRBD1 (5 bases). This CDR3 is 14 amino acids long. Germline-derived CDR1 and CDR2 are MDHEN and SYDVKM. V was pared by 1 base and J by 9 bases, with 15 bases between. The CDR3 nucleotides are TGTGCCAGCAGTTTATTTGGGGCCTTACACCAAGCTTTCTTT. It codes for CASSLFGALHQAFF. Complete variable domain (other parts from reference TRBV28 and TRBJ1-1): DVKVTQSSRYLVKRTGEKVFLECVQDMDHENMFWYRQDPGLGLRLIYFSYDVKMKEKGDIPEGYSVSREKKERFSLILESASTNQTSMYLCASSLFGALHQAFFGQGTRLTVV.

CDR3 bases: TGTGCCAGTAGCATGGGGCTAGCGGGAGAGCAGTTCTTC. Its protein is CASSMGLAGEQFF. This chain uses TRBV19 with TRBJ2-1; 9 bases fit TRBD2. Germline-derived CDR1 and CDR2 are LNHDA and SQIVND (reference sequence). V trimming: 6 bases; J trimming: 10 bases; junction bases outside the gene matches: 7. The CDR3 covers 13 residues.

This chain links TRBV30 with TRBJ1-3; D unresolved. Trimming removed 2 bases from V and 1 base from J, with 6 bases in between. Germline CDR1 is GTSNPN and CDR2 is SVGIG (reference sequence). The CDR3 length is 13 residues. The CDR3 DNA reads as TGTGCCTGGAGTAGGGAGTCTGGAAACACCATATATTTT. Protein product: CAWSRESGNTIYF.

The CDR3 spells CASSIGDRVMIQQYF. CDR3 DNA: TGTGCCAGTAGTATTGGGGACAGGGTGATGATTCAGCAGTACTTC. The chain recombines TRBV19 with TRBJ2-7; 9 bases agree with TRBD1. The CDR3 loop spans 15 amino acids. The V and J ends lost 3 bases and 8 bases, in that order; junction bases with no gene match: 11. CDR1 and CDR2 (germline): LNHDA, SQIVND (reference sequence).

The rearrangement links TRBV6-1 to TRBJ2-1; D is possibly TRBD2 (6 bases). CDR1 is MNHNS, CDR2 SASEGT, per germline. The CDR3 covers 15 residues. The V and J ends lost 3 bases and 4 bases respectively, with 13 bases between them. The CDR3 spells CASSDPPTRYNEQFF. CDR3 nucleotides: TGTGCCAGCAGTGATCCTCCGACTAGGTACAATGAGCAGTTCTTC.

The V and J genes are TRBV5-1 and TRBJ2-7; TRBD2 aligns across 8 bases. The ends lost 4 bases at V and 1 base at J; junction bases unmatched: 10. This CDR3 has 16 amino acids. Per the germline V gene, CDR1 is SGHRS and CDR2 is YFSETQ. The CDR3 reads CASSAQPGTSSYEQYF. The CDR3 DNA reads as TGCGCCAGCAGCGCTCAACCCGGGACTAGTTCCTACGAGCAGTACTTC.

This chain connects TRBV28 to TRBJ1-6; maybe TRBD1 (5 bases). Trimming stripped 4 bases from V and 7 bases from J, with 17 bases between. Germline V gene data show CDR1 as MDHEN and CDR2 as SYDVKM. The length of the CDR3 is 16 residues. The CDR3 coding sequence is TGTGCCAGCAGTTGGGGCAGGTTTTTTGAGAATTCACCCCTCCACTTT. It is translated as CASSWGRFFENSPLHF.

The chain employs TRBV7-2 and TRBJ2-1; a weak D match, TRBD1 (6 bases). Trimming shortened V by 4 bases and J by 5 bases, and 9 bases separated the two germline ends. The germline gives CDR1 SGHTA, CDR2 FQGNSA. The CDR3 has 13 residues. This CDR3 reads CASSSGTHNEQFF. For the CDR3, the DNA is TGTGCCAGCAGCTCAGGGACACACAATGAGCAGTTCTTC.

The chain recombines TRBV6-5 with TRBJ2-2; 7 nucleotides agree with TRBD1. CDR3 length: 15 residues. J was trimmed by 6 bases and V by 5 bases; bases with no gene match: 9. CDR1 is MNHEY, CDR2 SVGAGI, per germline. The CDR3 nucleotides are TGTGCCAGCAGTCTTCAACCGGGACAGTCCGGGGAGCTGTTTTTT. Encoded protein: CASSLQPGQSGELFF.

This chain's CDR3 is CASSYSKGLGYNEQYF. The CDR3 DNA follows: TGTGCCAGCAGTTACTCGAAGGGACTAGGATACAACGAGCAGTACTTC. V is TRBV6-5 and J is TRBJ2-7, with TRBD2 matching over 8 bases. J gave up 5 bases and V 0 bases, and 9 bases lay outside the gene matches. Germline loops: CDR1 MNHEY, CDR2 SVGAGI. The CDR3 runs 16 residues.

A single count supports this clone. The rearrangement uses TRBV14 and TRBJ1-2; 8 bases fit TRBD1. The CDR3 runs to 15 residues. V lost 1 base and J lost 1; bases outside the gene matches: 2. Germline V gene data show CDR1 as SGHDN and CDR2 as FVKESK. CDR3 residues: CASSQGTGINYGYTF. CDR3 DNA sequence: TGTGCCAGCAGCCAAGGGACAGGGATTAACTATGGCTACACCTTC.

This chain links TRBV7-9 with TRBJ1-2; D is perhaps TRBD1 (5 bases). The CDR3 is 13 residues long. The germline V gene encodes CDR1 SEHNR and CDR2 FQNEAQ (reference sequence). Trimming removed 6 bases from V and 8 bases from J, with 16 bases in between. The DNA of the CDR3 is TGTGCCAGCAGTCCTGGGGGGGACTCGGGCTACACCTTC. The encoded protein is CASSPGGDSGYTF.

The rearrangement joins TRBV6-5 to TRBJ1-6; TRBD1 agrees at 12 bases. Germline lookup yields CDR1 MNHEY and CDR2 SVGAGI. The V gene end was trimmed by 6 bases and the J gene end by 5 bases; junction bases not matched to a gene: 2. This CDR3 is 15 amino acids long. In DNA form, the CDR3 reads TGTGCCAGCAGCGGGACAGGGGGCGATAATTCACCCCTCCACTTT. It translates to CASSGTGGDNSPLHF.

CDR3: CASSAGQPDNSPLHF. CDR3 nucleotide sequence: TGTGCCAGCTCTGCAGGACAGCCTGATAATTCACCCCTCCACTTT. The rearrangement links TRBV18 to TRBJ1-6, with a weak D call TRBD1 (6 bases). This CDR3 region has 15 residues. Germline CDR1 reads KGHSH; CDR2 reads LQKENI. V dropped 6 bases and J dropped 5 bases, with 14 bases sitting between them.

CDR3 loop: CASSQDERDTYEQYF. The CDR3 bases are TGTGCCAGCAGCCAAGACGAGCGGGACACCTACGAGCAGTACTTC. The chain uses TRBV3-1 (or the pseudogene TRBV3-2) and TRBJ2-7; a weak D match, TRBD2 (7 bases). V was shortened by 0 bases and J by 2 bases, with 11 bases between the two germline ends. Germline V CDR1 and CDR2: LGHDT, YNNKEL (reference sequence). The CDR3 totals 15 residues.